This T cell receptor beta chain was captured by sequencing in a study of OX40 agonist ivuxolimab in advanced cancers. Study context: The group had a mean age of roughly 65 years, ranged from about 20 to 79, and was just under 85% male. Under the entry rules, prior anti-PD-1, anti-PD-L1 or anti-CTLA-4 therapy was allowed, and roughly 41% had some.

Data came from immunoSEQ multiplex PCR; TCRdb stores just in-frame clones and leaves some out. This table has roughly 100,000 clones, 90% to 97% appearing once. The CDR3 is made up of 16 amino acids. Germline assignment: CDR1 SGHNT and CDR2 YYREEE (reference sequence). V lost 3 bases, J lost 0 bases, and 12 bases lay in between. The source is an adult with an advanced solid tumor such as melanoma, head and neck, liver or kidney cancer. J is TRBJ1-4 and V is TRBV5-4, with D possibly being TRBD1 (6 bases). This specimen was CD4+ or CD8+ T cells sorted from blood, taken in a trial of the OX40 agonist ivuxolimab. Here the CDR3 DNA reads TGTGCCAGCAGCTCCGGACAGTCTGCAACTAATGAAAAACTGTTTTTT. Translated: CASSSGQSATNEKLFF.